These 21 T cell receptor beta chains share one sample of origin, sequenced in a study of Ad26.COV2.S vaccination and SARS-CoV-2 variants. Treatment defined: around 19 received Ad26.COV2.S at low or high dose, single or two shots; roughly five received placebo; per-sample allocation not given. Sampling occurred on day 63 after the first vaccine or placebo injection. TCRdb keeps only in-frame clones here, not all; method: immunoSEQ multiplex PCR. The sample has fewer than 400,000 clones; around nine tenths are singletons. The material was peripheral blood, obtained in a trial of Ad26.COV2.S vaccine versus placebo. The source is a person aged 18-65 years who received the Ad26.COV2.S COVID-19 vaccine or a placebo.

The V call is TRBV19, the J call TRBJ1-4, with 8 bases matching TRBD1. The germline gives CDR1 LNHDA, CDR2 SQIVND (reference sequence). The CDR3 has 14 amino acids. The V segment lost 6 bases and the J segment 8 bases; nucleotides outside the gene matches: 8. CDR3 amino acids: CASSDRGVREKLFF. The CDR3 coding sequence is TGTGCCAGTAGCGACAGGGGAGTACGGGAAAAACTGTTTTTT.

As DNA, the CDR3 is TGTGCCAGCGATGGTATGGGAGTTGGCTACACCTTC. This gives the protein CASDGMGVGYTF. The rearrangement uses TRBV28 and TRBJ1-2; no clear D. CDR1 is MDHEN, CDR2 SYDVKM, per germline. CDR3 length: 12 amino acids. Trimming removed 8 bases at V and 7 bases at J, with 14 bases between.

This clone was seen a single time. J is TRBJ2-5 and V is TRBV4-3, with 9 bases fitting TRBD2. V dropped 0 bases and J dropped 5; count of bases not matched to a gene: 13. CDR1 is LGHNA and CDR2 is YSLEER in the germline V gene. The CDR3 extends over 18 amino acids. The CDR3, as DNA: TGCGCCAGCAGCCAAGATAGTAATCTACTAGCGGGTATGGAGACCCAGTACTTC. It is translated as CASSQDSNLLAGMETQYF.

This clone was seen more than once but under ten times. This rearrangement joins TRBV7-9 to TRBJ1-1; TRBD1 aligns across 9 bases. The CDR3 totals 16 residues. After removal of 1 base from V and 4 bases from J, the junction contained 7 bases not matched to a gene. Germline V gives CDR1 SEHNR, CDR2 FQNEAQ (reference sequence). The CDR3, as DNA: TGTGCCAGCAGCTTAGTGGGACAGGGAGAGGGCACTGAAGCTTTCTTT. Translated, it gives CASSLVGQGEGTEAFF.

The chain has TRBV6-5 and TRBJ2-1, with 8 bases fitting TRBD1. Germline-derived CDR1 and CDR2 are MNHEY and SVGAGI. This CDR3 contains 14 residues. Unmatched junction bases numbered 15, after V lost 11 bases and J lost 9 bases. The CDR3 loop is CACSRTGPTIEQFF. The CDR3 coding sequence is TGTGCCTGCTCCCGGACAGGGCCGACCATTGAGCAGTTCTTC.

The chain is built from TRBV5-8 and TRBJ1-2; 7 nucleotides line up with TRBD1. The length of the CDR3 is 15 residues. Trimming removed 4 bases from V and 7 bases from J; junction bases left unmatched: 13. Per germline, CDR1 SGHTS and CDR2 YDEGEE. CDR3 nucleotide sequence: TGTGCCAGCAGCCTCTGGACAGGAGTGTCTTTTGGCTACACCTTC. Translation: CASSLWTGVSFGYTF.

This clone was seen more than once but under ten times. In DNA, the CDR3 is TGTGCCAGCAGCTTGGGCGGGGGACAGGGTATCGAGCAGTACTTC. This translates into CASSLGGGQGIEQYF. This rearrangement joins TRBV5-4 to TRBJ2-7, with 9 bases aligning to TRBD1. The germline gives CDR1 SGHNT, CDR2 YYREEE (reference sequence). The CDR3 has 15 amino acids. Trimming removed 0 bases from V and 6 bases from J; junction bases left unmatched: 7.

This rearrangement joins TRBV6-2 or TRBV6-3 to TRBJ2-7, with 7 bases aligning to TRBD1. Looked up from germline, CDR1 is MNHEY and CDR2 is SVGEGT. V dropped 2 bases and J dropped 2; count of bases not matched to a gene: 3. The CDR3 is 14 amino acids. DNA of the CDR3: TGTGCCAGCAGTTACACCGGGACAGCCTACGAGCAGTACTTC. This codes for CASSYTGTAYEQYF.

The rearrangement uses TRBV25-1 and TRBJ2-5; 7 positions match TRBD2. Trimming took 1 base from V and 5 from J; bases not matched to a gene: 13. This CDR3 spans 17 amino acids. Germline V gives CDR1 MGHDK, CDR2 SYGVNS. The CDR3 loop is CASSEFSTGEGGETQYF. CDR3 bases: TGTGCCAGCAGTGAATTTAGTACCGGGGAGGGAGGTGAGACCCAGTACTTC.

V gene TRBV21-1 combines with J gene TRBJ1-2; the table assigns TRBD1, which was not confirmed against the DNA. TRBV21-1 is designated a pseudogene. This CDR3 is built from 14 residues. This CDR3 is CASSCRGLWYGYTF. The CDR3 nucleotides are TGTGCCAGCAGCTGCAGGGGGCTTTGGTATGGCTACACCTTC.

The genes are TRBV6-1 and TRBJ2-7, with 7 nucleotides matching TRBD2. The CDR3 runs 16 residues. V gave up 4 bases and J gave up 1 base; unmatched junction bases: 10. CDR1 MNHNS and CDR2 SASEGT come from the germline V gene. CDR3 DNA sequence: TGTGCCAGCAGTGCACTCGGTGGGACTACATCCTACGAGCAGTACTTC. Translated: CASSALGGTTSYEQYF.

The gene calls are TRBV7-2 and TRBJ2-7; 11 bases match TRBD1. The CDR3 is 18 amino acids. The V and J ends lost 3 bases and 7 bases, in that order; junction bases with no gene match: 17. Per germline, CDR1 SGHTA and CDR2 FQGNSA. In nucleotides, the CDR3 is TGTGCCAGCAGCTTCCTACGTACTGTGGGGACAGGGGGAAGGGAGCAGTACTTC. It translates to CASSFLRTVGTGGREQYF. Full variable domain (outside the CDR3, taken from reference TRBV7-2 and TRBJ2-7): GAGVSQSPSNKVTEKGKDVELRCDPISGHTALYWYRQSLGQGLEFLIYFQGNSAPDKSGLPSDRFSAERTGGSVSTLTIQRTQQEDSAVYLCASSFLRTVGTGGREQYFGPGTRLTVT.

V usage is TRBV4-3 and J usage is TRBJ1-6, with D maybe TRBD1 (6 bases). Trimming left V 0 bases short and J 5 bases short, with 17 bases between. Germline V gene data show CDR1 as LGHNA and CDR2 as YSLEER. CDR3 length: 18 amino acids. The CDR3 DNA is TGCGCCAGCAGCCAAGACGCCTTTACGGGGGCAGATAATTCACCCCTCCACTTT. Amino acid sequence: CASSQDAFTGADNSPLHF.

The chain combines TRBV11-2 with TRBJ2-5, with D perhaps assigned TRBD1 or TRBD2 (5 bases each). The CDR3 has 14 amino acids. CDR1 is SGHAT and CDR2 is FQNNGV in the germline V gene. V was cut by 1 base and J by 1 base, with 7 bases left in between. CDR3 protein: CASSLVGTQETQYF. For the CDR3, the DNA is TGTGCCAGCAGCTTAGTAGGGACCCAAGAGACCCAGTACTTC.

The count of this clone is one. The chain joins TRBV3-1 (or the pseudogene TRBV3-2) to TRBJ2-7; D possibly corresponds to TRBD1 (6 bases). Germline CDR1 reads LGHDT; CDR2 reads YNNKEL (reference sequence). The CDR3 spans 14 residues. V was clipped by 1 base and J by 4 bases, with 11 bases between them. The CDR3 loop reads CASSQVTGKYEQYF. The CDR3 DNA follows: TGTGCCAGCAGCCAAGTCACAGGGAAATACGAGCAGTACTTC.

The chain joins TRBV5-4 to TRBJ2-7, with D unclear. V lost 0 bases and J 6 bases, leaving 10 bases between the germline ends. CDR3 length: 13 residues. CDR1 SGHNT and CDR2 YYREEE come from the germline V gene (reference sequence). The CDR3 spells CASSLAARAEQYF. CDR3 bases: TGTGCCAGCAGCTTGGCCGCCCGGGCCGAGCAGTACTTC.

The genes are TRBV3-1 (or the pseudogene TRBV3-2) and TRBJ2-2; 7 bases fit TRBD1. CDR3 size: 14 residues. Germline V gene lookup returns CDR1 LGHDT and CDR2 YNNKEL (reference sequence). V was pared by 5 bases and J by 1 base, with 1 base of the junction left unmatched. The CDR3 bases are TGTGCCAGCAGCGGGACAGTGAACACCGGGGAGCTGTTTTTT. Translated: CASSGTVNTGELFF.

The CDR3 spells CANRFWGSNEQYF. The CDR3 nucleotides read TGTGCCAACAGGTTCTGGGGGTCGAACGAGCAGTACTTC. This sequence joins TRBV2 and TRBJ2-7, with D possibly being TRBD1 or TRBD2 (5 bases each). V lost 10 bases and J 5 bases, leaving 18 bases between the germline ends. Germline V lookup: CDR1 SNHLY, CDR2 FYNNEI. The CDR3 covers 13 residues.

This sequence joins TRBV7-9 and TRBJ1-1; D not resolved. V shed 3 bases and J shed 7 bases, with 9 bases lying between them. Germline V gives CDR1 SEHNR, CDR2 FQNEAQ (reference sequence). The CDR3 is 12 amino acids. CDR3 in DNA: TGTGCCAGCAGCTTGGGTTCGGGTGAAGCTTTCTTT. This gives the protein CASSLGSGEAFF.

The chain carries TRBV6-1 and TRBJ1-2, with 7 bases aligning to TRBD1. The CDR3 is made up of 15 amino acids. The junction had 7 bases not matched to a gene; V was cut back by 3 bases and J by 3 bases. From germline, CDR1 is MNHNS and CDR2 SASEGT. This chain's CDR3 is CASSDMGQPYYGYTF. CDR3 sequence (DNA): TGTGCCAGCAGTGATATGGGACAGCCCTACTATGGCTACACCTTC.

This chain uses TRBV4-1 with TRBJ2-3; D gene ambiguous. Looked up from germline, CDR1 is MGHRA and CDR2 is YSYEKL. This CDR3 contains 17 residues. The germline V and J ends were trimmed by 3 bases and 0 bases, with 16 bases remaining between them. The CDR3 sequence: CASSQGYTVLSTDTQYF. The CDR3 DNA sequence: TGCGCCAGCAGCCAGGGATATACAGTCCTAAGCACAGATACGCAGTATTTT.